The rows below give T cell receptor beta chains drawn from one sample of a study of blood T cell repertoires in COVID-19. The assay was immunoSEQ multiplex PCR, and TCRdb's table has in-frame clones only and misses some. The sample lists roughly 140,000 clones, around 81% occurring once. Source material: peripheral blood. These receptors all stem from a human donor with acute or convalescent COVID-19. The donor label of this sample is uncertain. The CDR3 runs from the conserved cysteine through the conserved F or W. A D gene is named only where the DNA matches it firmly. Rows may omit the clone size; those that give it use once, few, many or a size class.

TRBJ1-6	14	TRBD1	TRBV6-6	few	TGTGCCAGCAGGCCGGGACAGGGGTCTTCACCCCTCCACTTT	CASRPGQGSSPLHF
TRBJ2-1	15	-	TRBV27	few	TGTGCCAGCAGGTCTGGGGGGGGACACTACAATGAGCAGTTCTTC	CASRSGGGHYNEQFF
TRBJ1-1	11	-	TRBV20-1	-	TGCAGTGAGAGGCTGAACACTGAAGCTTTCTTT	CSERLNTEAFF
TRBJ1-2	14	-	TRBV5-4	-	TGTGCCAGCCGGACGGAGCTAGGGGACTATGGCTACACCTTC	CASRTELGDYGYTF
TRBJ2-7	17	TRBD1	TRBV7-9	-	TGTGCCAGCAGCTTACCGATTGGCACAGGGGCAACCTACGAGCAGTACTTC	CASSLPIGTGATYEQYF
TRBJ1-2	13	TRBD1	TRBV11-2	-	TGTGCCAGCAGGACAGGGGGATACTATGGCTACACCTTC	CASRTGGYYGYTF
TRBJ1-3	14	-	TRBV4-1	-	TGCGCCAGCAGCCCTGGGACACCCGGAAACACCATATATTTT	CASSPGTPGNTIYF
TRBJ1-3	12	-	TRBV13	-	TGTGCCAGCAGCTTAAGCGAAAACACCATATATTTT	CASSLSENTIYF
TRBJ1-3	13	TRBD1	TRBV12-3/TRBV12-4	-	TGTGCCAGCGACACAGGGGATGGAAACACCATATATTTT	CASDTGDGNTIYF
TRBJ1-2	14	TRBD1	TRBV6-5	once	TGTGCCAGCCGGACCGGGACAGGGTACTATGGCTACACCTTC	CASRTGTGYYGYTF
TRBJ1-5	15	TRBD1	TRBV5-4	-	TGTGCCTGGTCCCGGGACAGGGTTTACAATCAGCCCCAGCATTTT	CAWSRDRVYNQPQHF
TRBJ1-2	14	-	TRBV15	-	TGTGCCACCAGTGGCACAGGGTATCGCTATGGCTACACCTTC	CATSGTGYRYGYTF
TRBJ2-4	15	TRBD1	TRBV13	-	TGTGCCAGCAGCGCCGACAGGGTGACCAAAAACATTCAGTACTTC	CASSADRVTKNIQYF
TRBJ1-3	14	TRBD1	TRBV2	-	TGTGCCAGCAGGGACAGGGTTAGCGGAAACACCATATATTTT	CASRDRVSGNTIYF
TRBJ2-2	15	TRBD2	TRBV7-9	-	TGTGCCAGCAGCCGACTAGCGTCGGGGACCGGGGAGCTGTTTTTT	CASSRLASGTGELFF
TRBJ2-2	12	-	TRBV6-4	few	TGTGCCAGCGGCAAGAACACCGGGGAGCTGTTTTTT	CASGKNTGELFF
TRBJ2-1	13	-	TRBV6-5	-	TGTGCCAGCAGTTGGGCGGGGTGGAATGAGCAGTTCTTC	CASSWAGWNEQFF
TRBJ1-6	18	TRBD1	TRBV5-1	few	TGCGCCAGCAGCTTGGCGGGACAGGGTCGGTCCTATAATTCACCCCTCCACTTT	CASSLAGQGRSYNSPLHF
TRBJ1-5	15	-	TRBV6-6	-	TGTGCCAGCAGTTACCGTGGACAGACCAATCAGCCCCAGCATTTT	CASSYRGQTNQPQHF
TRBJ1-1	14	-	TRBV7-8	-	TGTGCCAGCAGCCTCCAGATGGGGGCCACTGAAGCTTTCTTT	CASSLQMGATEAFF
TRBJ1-2	14	-	TRBV5-1	-	TGCGCCAGCAGCTTGGAGGGACACCACTATGGCTACACCTTC	CASSLEGHHYGYTF
TRBJ2-3	16	-	TRBV27	-	TGTGCCAGCAGCCCTATGTTAGGGGGTTTCACAGATACGCAGTATTTT	CASSPMLGGFTDTQYF
TRBJ1-2	14	TRBD1	TRBV2	-	TGTGCCAGCAGTGGGACAGGTTCCCTTTATGGCTACACCTTC	CASSGTGSLYGYTF
TRBJ1-3	14	-	TRBV15	few	TGTGCCACCAGCTCGGGGATCGACGGAAACACCATATATTTT	CATSSGIDGNTIYF
TRBJ2-3	14	-	TRBV7-2	-	TGTGCCAGCAGCCCTCCCCGACTGAAAGATACGCAGTATTTT	CASSPPRLKDTQYF
TRBJ1-1	15	-	TRBV7-9	once	TGTGCCAGCAGCAAAAACCTCCTAGGGAACACTGAAGCTTTCTTT	CASSKNLLGNTEAFF
TRBJ1-1	14	-	TRBV6-5	once	TGTGCCAGCAGTTACTCTTGGGCCAGTGAGGAAGCTTTCTTT	CASSYSWASEEAFF
TRBJ1-3	14	-	TRBV6-5	-	TGTGCCACTGGTTTGGGGGGCTCTGGAAACACCATATATTTT	CATGLGGSGNTIYF
TRBJ1-2	11	-	TRBV9	-	TGTGCCAGCAGCTTAAACTATGGCTACACCTTC	CASSLNYGYTF
TRBJ2-2	13	-	TRBV30	-	TGTGCCTGGAGTGTAAGACTCCGCGGGGAGCTGTTTTTT	CAWSVRLRGELFF
TRBJ1-6	13	TRBD1	TRBV7-3	-	TGTGCCAGCAGCTGGACAGGGGATTCACCCCTCCACTTT	CASSWTGDSPLHF
TRBJ2-3	18	TRBD2	TRBV3-1/TRBV3-2	-	TGTGCCAGCAGCCAAGAGGGGACTAGCGGGGGGTGGACAGATACGCAGTATTTT	CASSQEGTSGGWTDTQYF
TRBJ1-5	15	-	TRBV5-1	-	TGCGCCAGCAGCTTCGGGGATCATAGCAATCAGCCCCAGCATTTT	CASSFGDHSNQPQHF
TRBJ1-5	13	-	TRBV6-5	-	TGTGCCAGCAGTTACGACAGTTCACGGCCCCAGCATTTT	CASSYDSSRPQHF
TRBJ1-2	15	-	TRBV27	-	TGTGCCAGCAGTTCCAATCGACTGTCCGGCTATGGCTACACCTTC	CASSSNRLSGYGYTF
TRBJ2-3	14	TRBD2	TRBV11-2	-	TGTGCCAGCGGCGGGGGGGGTAGGACGGATACGCAGTATTTT	CASGGGGRTDTQYF
TRBJ2-2	16	TRBD1	TRBV18	-	TGTGCCAGCTCACCAGGCCCAGGGGGCCAAACCGGGGAGCTGTTTTTT	CASSPGPGGQTGELFF
TRBJ1-1	12	TRBD1	TRBV7-9	-	TGTGCCAGCAGCTTAGGACAGGGAAGGGCTTTCTTT	CASSLGQGRAFF
TRBJ2-2	14	-	TRBV7-9	-	TGTGCCAGCAGCCGTGTCGGAGGCACCGGGGAGCTGTTTTTT	CASSRVGGTGELFF
TRBJ1-1	15	-	TRBV5-4	-	TGTGCCAGCAGCTCAATACAGGGAAAGGTGGCTGAAGCTTTCTTT	CASSSIQGKVAEAFF
TRBJ1-5	15	-	TRBV6-2/TRBV6-3	few	TGTGCCAGCACCCCAAGGGGTTCGAGCAATCAGCCCCAGCATTTT	CASTPRGSSNQPQHF
TRBJ1-2	13	-	TRBV9	-	TGTGCCAGCAGCTACCGAGGCACCACAGGCTACACCTTC	CASSYRGTTGYTF
TRBJ1-2	15	TRBD1	TRBV19	-	TGTGCCAGTACCCGGGGACAGGGGGAATTGGATGGCTACACCTTC	CASTRGQGELDGYTF
TRBJ1-5	16	-	TRBV15	-	TGTGCCACCAGCACGGGGGAGGGGGGGAGCAATCAGCCCCAGCATTTT	CATSTGEGGSNQPQHF
TRBJ1-2	13	TRBD1	TRBV12-3/TRBV12-4	once	TGTGCCAGCACCCTGGGACAGAACTATGGCTACACCTTC	CASTLGQNYGYTF
TRBJ1-1	14	-	TRBV2	-	TGTGCCAGCAGGGAACAGGGAGGGACCCTTGAAGCTTTCTTT	CASREQGGTLEAFF